This T cell receptor beta chain was documented in a study of neoadjuvant anti-PD-1 for oral cavity cancer. About this clone: Its antigen remains unknown.

Assay: immunoSEQ multiplex PCR; the TCRdb copy retains only in-frame clones and omits some. Found here are just over 65,000 clones, approximately 84% of them singletons; the top ten hold 3.4%. The sample's time point: after neoadjuvant nivolumab, at surgical resection. General study results and limits: Higher pretreatment Treg/Th17 ratios tracked higher pretreatment blood clonality.

The CDR3 covers 15 residues. J lost 8 bases, V lost 3 bases, and 6 bases had no gene match. CDR1 is LNHDA and CDR2 is SQIVND in the germline V gene (reference sequence). The chain joins TRBV19 to TRBJ2-2; 10 bases align to TRBD2. The sequencing here drew on PBMCs, taken after nivolumab (anti-PD-1) treatment. The clonotype originates from a person aged 40 to 85 with oral cavity squamous cell carcinoma. This CDR3 is CASSIKLAGAGELFF. CDR3 coding DNA: TGTGCCAGTAGTATCAAGCTAGCGGGAGCTGGGGAGCTGTTTTTT.